The subject of this entry is one T cell receptor beta chain. This entry comes from a study of PD-1 blockade in classical Hodgkin lymphoma. The V end lost 4 bases, the J end lost 4 bases, and 10 bases lay between the germline ends. Germline assignment: CDR1 MGHDK and CDR2 SYGVNS. The CDR3 sequence is 13 residues long. Patients all relapsed after autologous stem cell transplantation, and there was variation in brentuximab vedotin exposure. Generated by immunoSEQ multiplex PCR, the TCRdb table keeps only in-frame clones and is missing some. The sample has over 13,000 clones; approximately 78% are singletons.

The sequencing here drew on peripheral blood mononuclear cells (PBMCs), taken before the second cycle of nivolumab. The TCR sequence derives from a human donor with classical Hodgkin lymphoma. The chain is built from TRBV25-1 and TRBJ1-2; D gene uncertain. Here the CDR3 reads CASSGGMLYGYTF. The CDR3 DNA reads as TGTGCCAGCAGTGGGGGTATGCTCTATGGCTACACCTTC.